This TCR beta chain derives from a study of blood T cell repertoires in COVID-19 (dated by TCRdb to the early 2020s). General notes on the study: Samples from collaborators originated in the United States, Italy and Spain and spanned both the acute and convalescent phases of COVID-19. The prospective study material was composed of cDNA or gDNA derived from T cells, B-cell-depleted T cells, or PBMCs. The dataset comprised deeply sampled blood TCRbeta repertoires from subjects exposed to, actively infected with, or recovered from COVID-19. The repertoires were released in a freely available public database meant as a resource for research on the immune response to SARS-CoV-2. The samples were drawn from the first 160 participants of the ongoing ImmuneRACE study and from 1,254 subjects provided by 6 global collaborators. Sample metadata almost always included a de-identified subject ID, COVID-19 status, age in years and sex. HLA class I and class II types, where available, came from metadata supplied by the sample provider rather than from assay-based typing.

Study-level results and caveats: How much clinical and demographic metadata was included differed by source and by participant, and the metadata was provided uncurated.

As encoded in the germline V gene (reference sequence), CDR1 is GTSNPN while CDR2 is SVGIG. V is pared back by 4 bases and J by 0 bases, with 18 bases lying between the germline termini. The CDR3 spans 16 residues, from the cysteine through the phenylalanine. The read is trimmed to its CDR3 DNA, 48 bases read in frame from base 1. Whole blood was collected in K2EDTA tubes by collaborating institutions according to the institutions' own protocols. For TCRbeta analysis, collaborator samples were shipped as frozen whole blood, as isolated PBMCs, or as DNA extracted from either sample type. Details on this clone: Its antigen remains unidentified. The input lacks base qualities; no much larger clone sits a single base away.

TCRbeta CDR3 regions were amplified from genomic DNA by means of the immunoSEQ Assay, a bias-controlled multiplex PCR. Concerning the study's data processing: Nucleated cell counts per sample were estimated from amplification of reference gene primers within the assay. To quantify the absolute abundance of each unique TCRbeta CDR3 rearrangement, sequence reads were collapsed and filtered. For each sample, productive Simpson clonality was calculated as the square root of Simpson's diversity index across productive rearrangements. This is the immuneACCESS table as TCRdb keeps it, with only in-frame sequences that have V and J called. A part of the clones is gone; compared with another copy, unresolved V genes explain less than half, and the rest is unexplained. The V and J calls and clone size come from that table; D and trimming were worked out from the DNA. The sample table holds 400,000 to 550,000 clones, of which around 89% were seen once. The ten largest clonotypes hold roughly 4% of the sample.

This receptor was identified in a woman in her thirties with acute or convalescent COVID-19. The sample consisted of peripheral blood. The chain links TRBV30 with TRBJ1-2; a weak D assignment points to TRBD1 (6 bases agree). The DNA sequence is TGTGCCTGGAATTTGTTAGGGACACCGGCTAACTATGGCTACACCTTC. It encodes CAWNLLGTPANYGYTF. The variable domain in full, with residues beyond the CDR3 obtained from the reference TRBV30 and TRBJ1-2 genes, is SQTIHQWPATLVQPVGSPLSLECTVEGTSNPNLYWYRQAAGRGLQLLFYSVGIGQISSEVPQNLSASRPQDRQFILSSKKLLLSDSGFYLCAWNLLGTPANYGYTFGSGTRLTVV.